This T cell receptor beta chain appears in the sequencing data of a study of blood T cell repertoires in COVID-19. Profiled with immunoSEQ multiplex PCR; TCRdb holds only in-frame clones, not every one. The sample carries about 440,000 clones, roughly 91% recorded once. This CDR3 has 18 amino acids. Germline assignment: CDR1 SGDLS and CDR2 YYNGEE. Trimming removed 0 bases from V and 0 bases from J; junction bases left unmatched: 11. The source is a woman aged 25 to 39 with acute or convalescent COVID-19. The sequenced material came from peripheral blood. J is TRBJ2-7 and V is TRBV9, with 8 bases fitting TRBD2. The CDR3 here is CASSVGGVLGLDSYEQYF. The CDR3 DNA reads TGTGCCAGCAGCGTAGGAGGGGTGTTGGGACTAGACTCCTACGAGCAGTACTTC.